These 23 T cell receptor beta chains originate from one sample sequenced in a study of cytomegalovirus exposure and HLA in healthy donors. It was with 60 Vbeta and 13 Jbeta primers that the PCR ran. TCRdb's copy holds only in-frame clones and misses some; the assay was immunoSEQ multiplex PCR. The top ten clones hold roughly 25% of a sample with around 60,000 clones, less than 75% of them seen once. The source material was PBMCs. These receptors all stem from a man between 45 and 60 years old in good health and CMV-seropositive.

The rearrangement uses TRBV5-4 and TRBJ2-7, with TRBD2 matching 9 bases. Germline V lookup: CDR1 SGHNT, CDR2 YYREEE (reference sequence). CDR3 length equals 15 residues. With 3 bases clipped from V and 0 bases from J, the junction kept 4 bases outside the gene matches. This CDR3 is CASSSGTSSSYEQYF. The CDR3 DNA reads TGTGCCAGCAGCTCTGGGACTAGCTCCTCCTACGAGCAGTACTTC.

The gene calls are TRBV10-3 and TRBJ1-1; weak D call: TRBD1 (6 bases). V was cut by 10 bases and J by 3 bases, with 15 bases left in between. The CDR3 runs to 13 residues. CDR1 ENHRY and CDR2 SYGVKD come from the germline V gene. CDR3 nucleotides: TGTGCCACGGCAGGGGTTGGGGACACTGAAGCTTTCTTT. It encodes CATAGVGDTEAFF.

V and J are TRBV29-1 and TRBJ1-1; 8 positions match TRBD1. The CDR3 is made up of 12 amino acids. Germline CDR1 reads SQVTM; CDR2 reads ANQGSEA. J gave up 6 bases and V 7 bases, and 7 bases lay outside the gene matches. CDR3 nucleotide sequence: TGCAGCGCAACCGGACAGGGCGCTGAAGCTTTCTTT. Its protein is CSATGQGAEAFF.

The chain combines TRBV5-1 with TRBJ1-3; 7 bases align to TRBD1. This CDR3 has 14 amino acids. Germline V gene lookup returns CDR1 SGHRS and CDR2 YFSETQ. J gave up 2 bases and V 4 bases, and 3 bases lay outside the gene matches. Here the CDR3 DNA reads TGCGCCAGCAGCCACGGGACAGCTGGAAACACCATATATTTT. Encoded protein: CASSHGTAGNTIYF.

This chain uses TRBV14 with TRBJ2-7; D might be TRBD1 (7 bases). Looked up from germline, CDR1 is SGHDN and CDR2 is FVKESK. V was cut by 4 bases and J by 2 bases, with 18 bases left in between. This CDR3 region has 16 residues. CDR3 protein: CASSRIHRGGTYEQYF. The CDR3, as DNA: TGTGCCAGCAGCCGCATACACAGGGGAGGAACCTACGAGCAGTACTTC.

This CDR3 is CASSSQRTGGVYEQYF. In DNA, the CDR3 is TGTGCCAGCAGTTCGCAACGGACAGGGGGCGTCTACGAGCAGTACTTC. This sequence joins TRBV27 and TRBJ2-7; 11 positions agree with TRBD1. This CDR3 has 16 residues. The V segment lost 4 bases and the J segment 3 bases; nucleotides outside the gene matches: 8. Per the germline V gene, CDR1 is MNHEY and CDR2 is SMNVEV (reference sequence).

The chain links TRBV7-6 to TRBJ1-1; 8 nucleotides agree with TRBD1. Germline trimming cut 7 bases from V and 2 bases from J; bases unmatched to any gene: 12. The CDR3 contains 16 residues. Germline assignment: CDR1 SGHVS and CDR2 FNYEAQ. The CDR3 nucleotides are TGTGCCAGCACCCCTCGGGGGACAGGTCGAAACACTGAAGCTTTCTTT. It codes for CASTPRGTGRNTEAFF.

V gene TRBV30 combines with J gene TRBJ1-2; tentatively, D is TRBD1 (5 bases). The CDR3 loop spans 14 amino acids. Per germline, CDR1 GTSNPN and CDR2 SVGIG (reference sequence). V was shortened by 1 base and J by 8 bases, with 17 bases between the two germline ends. The CDR3 nucleotides are TGTGCCTGGAGTGAAGGTTTTGGGCCAGGGGGCTACACCTTC. Protein sequence: CAWSEGFGPGGYTF.

The chain employs TRBV28 and TRBJ1-5; TRBD1 aligns across 10 bases. From germline, CDR1 is MDHEN and CDR2 SYDVKM. V shed 5 bases and J 5 bases; nucleotides not matched to a gene: 3. CDR3 length: 14 residues. In nucleotides, the CDR3 is TGTGCCAGCAGTCGGGACAGGGGTCATCAGCCCCAGCATTTT. Translation gives CASSRDRGHQPQHF.

V usage is TRBV25-1 and J usage is TRBJ2-7, with a weak D call TRBD1 (6 bases). The CDR3 runs to 14 residues. V was trimmed by 8 bases and J by 6 bases, leaving 20 bases between them. Germline CDR1 and CDR2: MGHDK and SYGVNS. CDR3: CASGMTGIFSEQYF. Here the CDR3 DNA reads TGTGCCAGCGGAATGACAGGAATATTTAGCGAGCAGTACTTC.

The V gene is TRBV5-1, the J gene TRBJ2-7; tentative D call: TRBD1 (5 bases). Germline CDR1 SGHRS, CDR2 YFSETQ. V was cut by 0 bases and J by 1 base, with 14 bases left in between. CDR3 length: 16 amino acids. The CDR3 nucleotides are TGCGCCAGCAGCTTGGAACAGGCTACCCTATCCTACGAGCAGTACTTC. Its translation: CASSLEQATLSYEQYF.

The CDR3 loop reads CASSIEAGGPYEQYF. CDR3 DNA sequence: TGTGCCAGTAGTATAGAGGCGGGAGGGCCCTACGAGCAGTACTTC. This chain uses TRBV19 with TRBJ2-7, with 9 bases identical to TRBD2. The CDR3 extends over 15 amino acids. Germline V lookup: CDR1 LNHDA, CDR2 SQIVND (reference sequence). V trimming: 0 bases; J trimming: 2 bases; junction bases outside the gene matches: 2.

This clone showed up just once. Here the CDR3 DNA reads TGCGCCAGCAGCTTAGATCTGCGGAGGGACAGTATTTACGAGCAGTACTTC. This codes for CASSLDLRRDSIYEQYF. This chain links TRBV5-1 with TRBJ2-7, with a possible D match to TRBD1 (7 bases). Trimming stripped 2 bases from V and 4 bases from J, with 22 bases between. The CDR3 covers 17 residues. Germline V gene sequence: CDR1 SGHRS, CDR2 YFSETQ.

The chain has TRBV7-9 and TRBJ2-7; 8 bases line up with TRBD2. There are 15 residues in the CDR3. Germline loops: CDR1 SEHNR, CDR2 FQNEAQ (reference sequence). The trim removed 5 bases at V and 2 bases at J, leaving 8 bases unmatched. CDR3 sequence reads: CASSPGGRWAYEQYF. The CDR3 DNA reads TGTGCCAGCAGCCCAGGCGGGAGGTGGGCCTACGAGCAGTACTTC.

This clone appeared once. The chain combines TRBV5-6 with TRBJ2-7; 10 bases are a match to TRBD2. The germline V gene encodes CDR1 SGHDT and CDR2 YYEEEE. V lost 4 bases and J lost 0; bases outside the gene matches: 7. CDR3 length: 16 amino acids. The CDR3 here is CASSTWTSGASYEQYF. The CDR3 DNA follows: TGTGCCAGCAGCACCTGGACTAGCGGCGCCTCCTACGAGCAGTACTTC.

The gene calls are TRBV9 and TRBJ2-5; 11 bases are shared with TRBD1. This CDR3 comprises 17 residues. Germline V gene lookup returns CDR1 SGDLS and CDR2 YYNGEE. After removal of 0 bases from V and 5 bases from J, the junction contained 9 bases not matched to a gene. The CDR3: CASSVGTGGHLAETQYF. The CDR3 coding sequence is TGTGCCAGCAGCGTAGGGACAGGGGGCCATTTGGCGGAGACCCAGTACTTC.

The chain joins TRBV19 to TRBJ2-7, with 9 bases matching TRBD2. Germline CDR1 reads LNHDA; CDR2 reads SQIVND (reference sequence). The length of the CDR3 is 14 residues. V trimming: 5 bases; J trimming: 0 bases; junction bases outside the gene matches: 2. CDR3 bases: TGTGCCAGTAGTTCTAGCGGGACCTCCTACGAGCAGTACTTC. Translating gives CASSSSGTSYEQYF.

V gene TRBV9 combines with J gene TRBJ1-1; possible D gene TRBD1, 6 bases. V gave up 4 bases and J gave up 7 bases, with 17 bases separating them. CDR3 length: 14 amino acids. Per germline, CDR1 SGDLS and CDR2 YYNGEE. CDR3 coding DNA: TGTGCCAGCAGCCCCCAGGACAGCTACATTGAAGCTTTCTTT. Translating gives CASSPQDSYIEAFF.

CDR3 sequence: CAWSVQTGSNQPQHF. The CDR3 bases are TGTGCCTGGAGTGTTCAGACAGGGTCAAATCAGCCCCAGCATTTT. This chain uses TRBV30 with TRBJ1-5, with 7 nucleotides matching TRBD1. Unmatched junction bases numbered 6, after V lost 0 bases and J lost 4 bases. CDR3 length: 15 amino acids. Germline V gene sequence: CDR1 GTSNPN, CDR2 SVGIG (reference sequence).

This rearrangement joins TRBV18 to TRBJ2-3, with TRBD2 identical over 13 bases. The CDR3 sequence is 16 residues long. Trimming at V came to 6 bases and at J to 4 bases, leaving 7 bases not matched to a gene. CDR1 is KGHSH, CDR2 LQKENI, per germline. CDR3 sequence reads: CASSLRTSGSADTQYF. Written as DNA, the CDR3 is TGTGCCAGCTCCCTTAGGACTAGCGGGAGTGCAGATACGCAGTATTTT.

J is TRBJ2-3 and V is TRBV6-5; no clear D. Deletions cut 1 base from V and 0 bases from J, with 5 bases between. The CDR3 consists of 14 residues. Germline CDR1 MNHEY, CDR2 SVGAGI. CDR3 coding DNA: TGTGCCAGCAGTTACTATAGTAGCACAGATACGCAGTATTTT. Encoded protein: CASSYYSSTDTQYF.

The chain combines TRBV7-6 with TRBJ2-1, with TRBD1 matching 10 bases. CDR3 length: 14 residues. The V gene end was trimmed by 5 bases and the J gene end by 7 bases; junction bases not matched to a gene: 5. Germline CDR1 is SGHVS and CDR2 is FNYEAQ. The CDR3 here is CASSTRTGGNEQFF. DNA of the CDR3: TGTGCCAGCAGCACCCGGACAGGGGGTAATGAGCAGTTCTTC.

The rearrangement uses TRBV9 and TRBJ2-5; a possible D gene is TRBD2 (6 bases). CDR1 and CDR2 (germline): SGDLS, YYNGEE. This CDR3 contains 13 residues. The V end lost 4 bases, the J end lost 4 bases, and 11 bases lay between the germline ends. In DNA form, the CDR3 reads TGTGCCAGCAGCCAGGCGGGACGAGAGACCCAGTACTTC. Residues: CASSQAGRETQYF.